This T cell receptor beta chain was documented in a study of immune heterogeneity within non-small cell lung tumors. Multiplex PCR relied on 32 V and 13 J primers to amplify TCR beta CDR3. Using its own MiXCR run on the multiplex PCR reads, TCRdb lists one record per CDR3 protein. The table shows roughly 20,000 distinct CDR3 sequences, with around 26% occurring only once. Bulk tumor genomic DNA, 450 to 600 ng per sample, was the template. Several biopsies were spaced far apart within each primary tumor and obtained as surgery took place. Enrolled patients presented with newly diagnosed, previously untreated non-small cell lung cancer and underwent curative surgery. This clonotype showed up many times. Germline lookup yields CDR1 SQVTM and CDR2 ANQGSEA. The CDR3 spans 11 residues. The ends lost 6 bases at V and 13 bases at J; junction bases unmatched: 8.

The clonotype comes from a man in his forties or fifties with non-small cell lung cancer. The chain uses TRBV29-1 and TRBJ1-1; 10 bases are shared with TRBD1. Source material: lung tumor tissue. The CDR3 DNA reads TGCAGCGTAGAGGGGACAGGGGTTCTTTTCTTT. Amino acids: CSVEGTGVLFF.